This entry features one T cell receptor beta chain sequence. Its cognate antigen is unknown. It was the approximately 120-subject validation cohort, separate from the roughly 700-subject first cohort, to which the donors belonged. The sample belongs to a study of cytomegalovirus exposure and HLA in healthy donors. Study results and limitations: Investigators reported over 150 TCR beta chains as tied to cytomegalovirus.

This table comes from immunoSEQ multiplex PCR, and its TCRdb copy is limited to in-frame clones, with some not included. This repertoire shows about 220,000 clones, over 80% found once; its top ten account for about an eighth. V shed 4 bases, J shed 4 bases, and the junction held 6 bases outside the gene matches. The CDR3 is 14 residues long. Per the germline V gene, CDR1 is SGHNT and CDR2 is YYREEE (reference sequence). The source material was PBMCs. The V and J genes are TRBV5-4 and TRBJ1-1; TRBD1 matches at 8 bases. The clonotype originates from a woman aged 30 to 39 in good health and CMV-seropositive. The CDR3 DNA sequence: TGTGCCAGCAGCGGGACAGGTTGGGGCACTGAAGCTTTCTTT. Translation gives CASSGTGWGTEAFF.